These T cell receptor beta chains were read from a single sample in a study of early T cells in non-severe SARS-CoV-2 infection. MiXCR was run by TCRdb on the 5' RACE reads, yielding one entry per CDR3 protein. The data show about 81,000 distinct CDR3 sequences, 5.5% to 7.5% seen once. Sequencing was performed on whole blood. These receptor sequences come from an adult who was a healthcare worker with PCR-confirmed SARS-CoV-2 infection or an uninfected control (not recorded which). Both conserved end residues are part of each CDR3. D genes are given only for firm matches. The size of a clone is reported for some rows only, either as once, few or many, or as a class for expanded clones.

d_call,clone_size,v_call,j_call,cdr3_nt,cdr3_aa
TRBD2,many,TRBV6-2/TRBV6-3,TRBJ2-7,TGTGCCAGCAGTTCCCCCTATAGCGGGACTCGGGAGCAGTACTTC,CASSSPYSGTREQYF
TRBD1,many,TRBV30,TRBJ1-6,TGTGCCTGGAGTCGGGGACAGGACAATTCACCCCTCCACTTT,CAWSRGQDNSPLHF
TRBD2,many,TRBV2,TRBJ2-7,TGTGCCGCCACACGGGGGACTACCTACGAGCAGTACTTC,CAATRGTTYEQYF
TRBD1,many,TRBV7-2,TRBJ1-5,TGTGCCAGCAGCGGGACAGGGGACGAGGAAGAGCCCCAGCATTTT,CASSGTGDEEEPQHF
NA,NA,TRBV7-2,TRBJ1-6,TGTGCCAGCAGCTTAGTGCCAGATAATTCACCCCTCCACTTT,CASSLVPDNSPLHF
NA,many,TRBV6-1,TRBJ1-5,TGTGCCAGCAGTGGAGTCCAGGGGACACAGCCCCAGCATTTT,CASSGVQGTQPQHF
NA,few,TRBV5-1,TRBJ1-6,TGCGCCAGCAGGAGGGCCGAAAACTATAATTCACCCCTCCACTTT,CASRRAENYNSPLHF
TRBD2,NA,TRBV19,TRBJ2-3,TGTGCCAGTAGAACTGGGACTAGCGGCACAGATACGCAGTATTTT,CASRTGTSGTDTQYF
TRBD1,few,TRBV5-6,TRBJ1-3,TGTGCCAGCAGCTCCGGACAGGCCGCCACCATATATTTT,CASSSGQAATIYF
NA,many,TRBV21-1,TRBJ2-1,TGTGCCAGCAGCAAAGCTCGGGCCGGCGATGAGCAGTTCTTC,CASSKARAGDEQFF
TRBD1,many,TRBV7-8,TRBJ2-7,TGTGCCAGCAGCTTAGAACAGGGGGCGAACTACGAGCAGTACTTC,CASSLEQGANYEQYF
TRBD1,NA,TRBV4-1,TRBJ2-7,TGCGCCAGCAGCCGTACAACAGGACAGGGCTCCTACGAGCAGTACTTC,CASSRTTGQGSYEQYF
TRBD2,NA,TRBV6-2/TRBV6-3,TRBJ2-3,TGTGCCAGCAGTTACGGGACTAGCGGAACAGATACGCAGTATTTT,CASSYGTSGTDTQYF
TRBD1,many,TRBV29-1,TRBJ2-5,TGCAGCGTACTCGGACAGGGTGTCGTCGAGACCCAGTACTTC,CSVLGQGVVETQYF
NA,NA,TRBV12-3/TRBV12-4,TRBJ2-2,TGTGCCAGCAGTTTAGTTGTGCACACCGGGGAGCTGTTTTTT,CASSLVVHTGELFF
NA,many,TRBV27,TRBJ2-7,TGTGCCAGCAGTAACGCGGGACGGTATTTGGAGCAGTACTTC,CASSNAGRYLEQYF
NA,few,TRBV20-1,TRBJ2-5,TGCAGTGCTCAAATCGGACTGCGGGGCCAAGAGACCCAGTACTTC,CSAQIGLRGQETQYF
TRBD1,many,TRBV29-1,TRBJ2-1,TGCAGCGTAGATACCCGGGACAGGGGTAACAATGAGCAGTTCTTC,CSVDTRDRGNNEQFF
NA,many,TRBV10-1,TRBJ1-2,TGCGCCAGCAGTGACAGTAACTATGGCTACACCTTC,CASSDSNYGYTF
TRBD1,NA,TRBV7-2,TRBJ2-3,TGTGCCAGCAGCTTAGACAGGGGGCTACGCACAGATACGCAGTATTTT,CASSLDRGLRTDTQYF
TRBD2,NA,TRBV23-1,TRBJ2-7,TGCGCCAGCAGTCAGTCGGGGAGGGACCGGCTCTACGAGCAGTACTTC,CASSQSGRDRLYEQYF
TRBD2,many,TRBV5-1,TRBJ2-7,TGCGCCAGCAGACAAGGGACTAGCGGGGGTTCGAGCTCCTACGAGCAGTACTTC,CASRQGTSGGSSSYEQYF
NA,NA,TRBV6-6,TRBJ1-5,TGTGCCAGCAGTGCAGGGTACCATCAGCCCCAGCATTTT,CASSAGYHQPQHF
TRBD1,many,TRBV6-5,TRBJ2-2,TGTGCCAGCAGCAGACAGGGGATCGGGAACACCGGGGAGCTGTTTTTT,CASSRQGIGNTGELFF
NA,NA,TRBV29-1,TRBJ2-6,TGCAGCGTGCAGGGTGGGGCTGGGGCCAACGTCCTGACTTTC,CSVQGGAGANVLTF
TRBD1,many,TRBV7-9,TRBJ2-2,TGTGCCAGCAGTCCAGGGGGCTCCGGGGAGCTGTTTTTT,CASSPGGSGELFF
TRBD1,NA,TRBV10-3,TRBJ2-7,TGTGCCATCAGTGAGGACAGGACAGGAGCCTACGAGCAGTACTTC,CAISEDRTGAYEQYF
NA,few,TRBV29-1,TRBJ1-3,TGCAGCGTTACCAGCGGAAACACCATATATTTT,CSVTSGNTIYF
NA,few,TRBV29-1,TRBJ2-1,TGCAGCGTTGATTCTTATCACAGCTCCTACAATGAGCAGTTCTTC,CSVDSYHSSYNEQFF
TRBD1,few,TRBV5-4,TRBJ2-1,TGTGCCAGCAGTTTACAGGGGTGGAGTGGCAATGAGCAGTTCTTC,CASSLQGWSGNEQFF
NA,many,TRBV20-1,TRBJ1-5,TGCAGTGCTAGAGGGGGGGTGGAGGTCAATCAGCCCCAGCATTTT,CSARGGVEVNQPQHF
NA,many,TRBV19,TRBJ2-1,TGTGCCAGTAGTTCTGGAGGCTCCTACAATGAGCAGTTCTTC,CASSSGGSYNEQFF
TRBD1,many,TRBV10-3,TRBJ2-7,TGTGCCATCAGTGGGACAGGGAGCTCCTACGAGCAGTACTTC,CAISGTGSSYEQYF
NA,NA,TRBV11-2,TRBJ2-1,TGTGCCAGCAGCCGGCTCGGCGGGGCACACAATGAGCAGTTCTTC,CASSRLGGAHNEQFF
NA,many,TRBV10-1,TRBJ2-5,TGCGCCAGCAGTGCTCGTCCCAAAGAGACCCAGTACTTC,CASSARPKETQYF
NA,many,TRBV2,TRBJ2-3,TGTGCCAGCAGTGTAGGCGGGGGCACGCGCACAGATACGCAGTATTTT,CASSVGGGTRTDTQYF
TRBD1,many,TRBV12-3/TRBV12-4,TRBJ2-4,TGTGCCAGCAGTCCTCGACAGGGCGACCTAGCCAAAAACATTCAGTACTTC,CASSPRQGDLAKNIQYF
NA,many,TRBV5-5,TRBJ1-3,TGTGCCAGCAGGGCGGACAGTGGAAACACCATATATTTT,CASRADSGNTIYF
NA,NA,TRBV19,TRBJ2-4,TGTGCCAGTAGTATGCAAAAAGGAAACATTCAGTACTTC,CASSMQKGNIQYF
NA,NA,TRBV5-4,TRBJ2-5,TGTGCCAGCAGCTTGGGAGGTATTGGAGAGACCCAGTACTTC,CASSLGGIGETQYF
TRBD2,few,TRBV2,TRBJ2-3,TGTGCCAGCAGTGGGTCCCGACTAGCCTCCGATACGCAGTATTTT,CASSGSRLASDTQYF
NA,NA,TRBV18,TRBJ2-5,TGTGCCAGCTCACCACTACAAAGCCACCAAGAGACCCAGTACTTC,CASSPLQSHQETQYF
TRBD1,many,TRBV5-6,TRBJ1-1,TGTGCCAGCAGCCCCGACAGGGGGGGACACAACACTGAAGCTTTCTTT,CASSPDRGGHNTEAFF
TRBD1,many,TRBV28,TRBJ2-7,TGTGCCAGCAGTTTAATTCGACAGGGCAAGGAAATCTACGAGCAGTACTTC,CASSLIRQGKEIYEQYF
NA,many,TRBV24-1,TRBJ2-1,TGTGCCACCAGTGATCGATCGGATGAGCAGTTCTTC,CATSDRSDEQFF
TRBD1,many,TRBV25-1,TRBJ1-2,TGTGCCAGCAGAGATACAGGGGGCCCTACTAACTATGGCTACACCTTC,CASRDTGGPTNYGYTF
NA,many,TRBV29-1,TRBJ2-4,TGCAGCGTTCGCACCCGGGACGGCGCCAAAAACATTCAGTACTTC,CSVRTRDGAKNIQYF
NA,many,TRBV29-1,TRBJ2-1,TGCAGCGTCAAACCAATCCCTAGATCCGTCTACAATGAGCAGTTCTTC,CSVKPIPRSVYNEQFF